This entry lists 11 T cell receptor beta chains sequenced from one sample in a study of CD8 T cells in ankylosing spondylitis. One entry per CDR3 protein, called by TCRdb with MiXCR from the 5' RACE reads. The repertoire holds hundreds of thousands of distinct CDR3 sequences, with roughly 24% as singletons. The specimen sequenced was blood, either unsorted or a sorted T cell fraction (not recorded which). The receptors come from a male donor with ankylosing spondylitis or in good health (not recorded which).

Comment on this clonotype: This may arise from a read error, as a much more abundant clone is one base away. For the CDR3, the DNA is TGTGCCAACAGTCCGGGACTAAGCTCCTACGAGCAGTACTTC. Its protein product is CANSPGLSSYEQYF. The chain uses TRBV12-3 or TRBV12-4 and TRBJ2-7, with 7 bases aligning to TRBD2. This CDR3 has 14 residues.

This clonotype was picked up many times. This chain connects TRBV5-1 to TRBJ1-4; TRBD1 matches 9 bases. The CDR3 contains 16 residues. In germline, CDR1 is SGHRS, CDR2 YFSETQ. J gave up 3 bases and V 4 bases, and 7 bases lay outside the gene matches. The CDR3 is CASSEGQGRANEKLFF. In DNA, the CDR3 is TGCGCCAGCAGCGAGGGACAGGGTAGGGCTAATGAAAAACTGTTTTTT. Combining the CDR3 with reference TRBV5-1 and TRBJ1-4 gives the whole variable domain KAGVTQTPRYLIKTRGQQVTLSCSPISGHRSVSWYQQTPGQGLQFLFEYFSETQRNKGNFPGRFSGRQFSNSRSEMNVSTLELGDSALYLCASSEGQGRANEKLFFGSGTQLSVL.

In this sample, this clonotype turned up once. The genes are TRBV12-3 or TRBV12-4 and TRBJ2-1; possible D gene TRBD2, 6 bases. The CDR3 is 18 amino acids. V lost 11 bases and J 0 bases, leaving 26 bases between the germline ends. The CDR3 spells CAFSPRLAVFSSYNEQFF. The CDR3 region has the DNA TGTGCCTTCAGTCCGCGCTTAGCGGTTTTTAGCTCCTACAATGAGCAGTTCTTC.

There are a few counts of this clonotype. This chain connects TRBV10-3 to TRBJ2-6, with 10 bases aligning to TRBD2. V dropped 5 bases and J dropped 0; count of bases not matched to a gene: 4. CDR1 is ENHRY, CDR2 SYGVKD, per germline. The CDR3 has 17 amino acids. For the CDR3, the DNA is TGTGCCATCAGTCGGACTAGCGGAGACTCTGGGGCCAACGTCCTGACTTTC. Its translation: CAISRTSGDSGANVLTF.

In its sample, this clonotype was seen a few times. The chain carries TRBV7-2 and TRBJ2-7, with 7 nucleotides matching TRBD2. The junction had 4 bases not matched to a gene; V was cut back by 5 bases and J by 0 bases. Germline lookup yields CDR1 SGHTA and CDR2 FQGNSA. This CDR3 contains 14 residues. The CDR3 loop is CASSQSGDSYEQYF. CDR3 DNA sequence: TGTGCCAGCAGCCAAAGCGGGGACTCCTACGAGCAGTACTTC.

The J gene is TRBJ2-4, the V gene TRBV20-1; TRBD1 is a possible D gene (5 bases). Between the trimmed V and J ends, which lost 6 bases and 8 bases, there was a span of 11 bases. CDR1 is DFQATT and CDR2 is SNEGSKA in the germline V gene (reference sequence). The CDR3 length is 11 residues. The CDR3 region is CSADVGDIQYF. DNA for the CDR3: TGCAGTGCCGATGTAGGGGACATTCAGTACTTC.

In its sample, this clonotype was seen a few times. V is TRBV18 and J is TRBJ2-7, with D maybe TRBD1 (6 bases). With 1 base removed from V and 3 bases from J, the gap between germline ends came to 7 bases. The CDR3 sequence is 13 residues long. Germline CDR1 reads KGHSH; CDR2 reads LQKENI. DNA of the CDR3: TGTGCCAGCTCACCACGGACAGACTACGAGCAGTACTTC. Its protein is CASSPRTDYEQYF.

This clonotype was observed a few times. The chain uses TRBV12-3 or TRBV12-4 and TRBJ2-1, with a weak D call TRBD2 (5 bases). The CDR3 covers 13 residues. Trimming removed 2 bases at V and 6 bases at J, with 8 bases between. As DNA, the CDR3 is TGTGCCAGCAGTTTAAGCCGGGGCAATGAGCAGTTCTTC. Its translation is CASSLSRGNEQFF.

This clonotype was observed many times. The rearrangement links TRBV5-1 to TRBJ2-3; D remains unclear. Germline V gene sequence: CDR1 SGHRS, CDR2 YFSETQ. The CDR3 loop spans 19 amino acids. Trimming removed 3 bases from V and 6 bases from J, with 29 bases in between. CDR3 sequence (DNA): TGCGCCAGCAGCTCACCGAACTATGGGATTCATGTGGGTGAGGATACGCAGTATTTT. As protein: CASSSPNYGIHVGEDTQYF.

The chain employs TRBV19 and TRBJ2-1; TRBD2 matches 8 bases. CDR1 is LNHDA and CDR2 is SQIVND in the germline V gene (reference sequence). The CDR3 is made up of 15 amino acids. V trimming: 1 base; J trimming: 8 bases; junction bases outside the gene matches: 7. CDR3 in DNA: TGTGCCAGTAGTATAGCCATAGCGGGAATAGATGAGCAGTTCTTC. The encoded protein is CASSIAIAGIDEQFF.

This clonotype was counted between two and nine times. The CDR3 DNA reads as TGCAGTGCTAGAGATCTAGGGGACAGGGGGCGAGAGACCCAGTACTTC. This gives the protein CSARDLGDRGRETQYF. V gene TRBV20-1 combines with J gene TRBJ2-5, with 12 bases that match TRBD1. The J segment lost 4 bases and the V segment lost 0 bases, leaving 6 bases of the junction unmatched. The CDR3 covers 16 residues. The germline V gene encodes CDR1 DFQATT and CDR2 SNEGSKA (reference sequence).